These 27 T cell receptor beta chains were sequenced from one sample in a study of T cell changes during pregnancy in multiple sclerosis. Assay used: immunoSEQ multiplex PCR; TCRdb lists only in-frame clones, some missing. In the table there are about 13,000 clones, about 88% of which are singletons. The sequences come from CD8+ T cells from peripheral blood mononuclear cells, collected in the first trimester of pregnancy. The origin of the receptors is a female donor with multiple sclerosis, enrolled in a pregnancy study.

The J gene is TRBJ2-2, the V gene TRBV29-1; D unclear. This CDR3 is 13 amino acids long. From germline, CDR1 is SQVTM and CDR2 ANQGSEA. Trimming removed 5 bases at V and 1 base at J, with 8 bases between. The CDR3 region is CSVLVMNTGELFF. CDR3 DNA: TGCAGCGTTCTTGTTATGAACACCGGGGAGCTGTTTTTT.

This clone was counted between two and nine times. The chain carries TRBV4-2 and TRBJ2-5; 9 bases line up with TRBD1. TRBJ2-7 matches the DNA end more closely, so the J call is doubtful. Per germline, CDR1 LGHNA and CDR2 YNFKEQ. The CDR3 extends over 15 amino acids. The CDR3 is CASSPWTGVTGEQYF. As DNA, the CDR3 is TGTGCCAGCAGCCCTTGGACAGGGGTAACAGGCGAGCAGTACTTC.

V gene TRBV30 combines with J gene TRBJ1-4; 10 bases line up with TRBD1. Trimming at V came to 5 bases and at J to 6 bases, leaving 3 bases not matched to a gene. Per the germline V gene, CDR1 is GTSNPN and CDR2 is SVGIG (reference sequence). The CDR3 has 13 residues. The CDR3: CAWGQGGYEKLFF. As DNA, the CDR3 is TGTGCCTGGGGACAGGGGGGATATGAAAAACTGTTTTTT.

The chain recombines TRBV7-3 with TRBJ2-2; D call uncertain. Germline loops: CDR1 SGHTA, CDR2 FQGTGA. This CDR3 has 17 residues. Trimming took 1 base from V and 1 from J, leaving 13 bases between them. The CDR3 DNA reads TGTGCCAGCAGCTTAAATGCGGCAGAGCAGAACACCGGGGAGCTGTTTTTT. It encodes CASSLNAAEQNTGELFF.

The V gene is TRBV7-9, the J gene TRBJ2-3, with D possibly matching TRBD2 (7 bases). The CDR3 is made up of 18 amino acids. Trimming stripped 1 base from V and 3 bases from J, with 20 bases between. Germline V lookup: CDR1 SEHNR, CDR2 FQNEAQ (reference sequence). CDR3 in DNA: TGTGCCAGCAGCTTAGTGGTGTGGGGGCTAGCGGAGACAGATACGCAGTATTTT. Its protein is CASSLVVWGLAETDTQYF.

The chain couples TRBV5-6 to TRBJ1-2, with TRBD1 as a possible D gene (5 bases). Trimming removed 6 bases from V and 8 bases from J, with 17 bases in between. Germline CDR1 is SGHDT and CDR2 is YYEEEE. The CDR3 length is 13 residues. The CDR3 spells CASTKAGEHGYTF. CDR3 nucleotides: TGTGCCAGCACCAAGGCGGGGGAACACGGCTACACCTTC.

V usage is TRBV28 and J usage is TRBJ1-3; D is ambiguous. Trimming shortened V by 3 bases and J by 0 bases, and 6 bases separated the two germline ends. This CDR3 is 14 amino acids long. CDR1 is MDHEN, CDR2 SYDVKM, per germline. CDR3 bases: TGTGCCAGCAGTTTCCTAACCTCTGGAAACACCATATATTTT. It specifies CASSFLTSGNTIYF.

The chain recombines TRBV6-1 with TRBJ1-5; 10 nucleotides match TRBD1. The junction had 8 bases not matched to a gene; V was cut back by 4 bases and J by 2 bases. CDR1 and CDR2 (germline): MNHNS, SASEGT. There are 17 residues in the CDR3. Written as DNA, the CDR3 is TGTGCCAGCAGTGGTAACCGGGACAGGGGCCGCAATCAGCCCCAGCATTTT. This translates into CASSGNRDRGRNQPQHF.

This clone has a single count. The CDR3 bases are TGTGCCACCAGCAGAGCCGCCGGGACTAGCTTCTCCCAGTACTTC. It yields the protein CATSRAAGTSFSQYF. This chain uses TRBV15 with TRBJ2-5; the match to TRBD2 covers 9 bases. Per germline, CDR1 LNHNV and CDR2 YYDKDF (reference sequence). V was clipped by 1 base and J by 9 bases; unmatched bases: 9. The CDR3 extends over 15 amino acids.

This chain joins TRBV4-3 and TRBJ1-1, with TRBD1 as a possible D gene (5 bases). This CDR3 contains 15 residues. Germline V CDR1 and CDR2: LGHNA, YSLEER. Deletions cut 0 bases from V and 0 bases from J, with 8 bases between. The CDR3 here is CASSQDKGMNTEAFF. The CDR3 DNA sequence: TGCGCCAGCAGCCAAGATAAGGGGATGAACACTGAAGCTTTCTTT.

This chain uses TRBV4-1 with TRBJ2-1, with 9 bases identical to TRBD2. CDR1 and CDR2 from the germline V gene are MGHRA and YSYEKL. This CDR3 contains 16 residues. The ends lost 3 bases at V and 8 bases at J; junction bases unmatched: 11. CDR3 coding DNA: TGCGCCAGCAGCCATAAGTGGGCGGGGGGGCGCTATGAGCAGTTCTTC. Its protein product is CASSHKWAGGRYEQFF.

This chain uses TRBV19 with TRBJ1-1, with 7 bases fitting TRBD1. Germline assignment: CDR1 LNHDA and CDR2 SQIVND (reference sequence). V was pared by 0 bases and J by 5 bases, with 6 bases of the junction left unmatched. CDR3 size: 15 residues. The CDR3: CASSIDPGGRTEAFF. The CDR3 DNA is TGTGCCAGTAGTATAGATCCAGGGGGACGAACTGAAGCTTTCTTT. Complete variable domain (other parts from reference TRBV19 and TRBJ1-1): DGGITQSPKYLFRKEGQNVTLSCEQNLNHDAMYWYRQDPGQGLRLIYYSQIVNDFQKGDIAEGYSVSREKKESFPLTVTSAQKNPTAFYLCASSIDPGGRTEAFFGQGTRLTVV.

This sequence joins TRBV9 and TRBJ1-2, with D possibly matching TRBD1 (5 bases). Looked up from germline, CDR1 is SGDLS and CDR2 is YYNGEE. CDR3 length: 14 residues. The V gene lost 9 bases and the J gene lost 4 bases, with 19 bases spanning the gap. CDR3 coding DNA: TGTGCCACCCCCCGTCAGGGCAGGCTCTATGGCTACACCTTC. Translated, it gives CATPRQGRLYGYTF.

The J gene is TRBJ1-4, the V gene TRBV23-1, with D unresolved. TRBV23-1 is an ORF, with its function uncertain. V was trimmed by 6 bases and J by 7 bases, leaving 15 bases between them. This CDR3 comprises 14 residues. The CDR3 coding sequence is TGCGCCAGCAGCAGGCGTTTTGGCGCTGAAAAACTGTTTTTT. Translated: CASSRRFGAEKLFF.

The CDR3 DNA reads TGTGCCAGCAGTCAACAGGGTTTCCACCACTATGGCTACACCTTC. Translation gives CASSQQGFHHYGYTF. V and J are TRBV28 and TRBJ1-2; D is perhaps TRBD1 (6 bases). Trimming removed 5 bases at V and 3 bases at J, with 16 bases between. CDR1 MDHEN and CDR2 SYDVKM come from the germline V gene. This CDR3 has 15 amino acids.

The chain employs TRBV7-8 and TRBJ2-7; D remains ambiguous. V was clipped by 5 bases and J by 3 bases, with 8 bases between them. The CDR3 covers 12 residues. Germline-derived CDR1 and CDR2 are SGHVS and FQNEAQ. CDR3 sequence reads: CASSPASYEQYF. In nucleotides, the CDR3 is TGTGCCAGCAGCCCAGCGAGCTACGAGCAGTACTTC.

The CDR3 nucleotides read TGTGCCAGCACCCGACAGGGGACCTACAATGAGCAGTTCTTC. Translation gives CASTRQGTYNEQFF. The rearrangement links TRBV27 to TRBJ2-1, with 8 nucleotides matching TRBD1. J was trimmed by 2 bases and V by 7 bases; bases with no gene match: 4. The germline CDR1 and CDR2 sequences are MNHEY and SMNVEV (reference sequence). The CDR3 length is 14 residues.

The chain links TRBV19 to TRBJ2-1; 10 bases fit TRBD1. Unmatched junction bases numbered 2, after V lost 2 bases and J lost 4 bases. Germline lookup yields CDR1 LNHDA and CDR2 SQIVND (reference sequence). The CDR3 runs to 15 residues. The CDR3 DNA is TGTGCCAGTAGTATATTGGGACAGGGGTACAATGAGCAGTTCTTC. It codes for CASSILGQGYNEQFF.

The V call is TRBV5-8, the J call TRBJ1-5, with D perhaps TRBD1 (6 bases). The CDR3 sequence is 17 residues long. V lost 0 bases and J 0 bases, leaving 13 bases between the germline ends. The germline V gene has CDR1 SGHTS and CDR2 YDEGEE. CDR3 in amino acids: CASSLAWGPYSNQPQHF. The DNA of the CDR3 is TGTGCCAGCAGCTTGGCGTGGGGGCCTTATAGCAATCAGCCCCAGCATTTT.

The CDR3 DNA reads as TGCGCCAGCAGCCAAGGTTCAGGTTCGGGAGATGAAAAACTGTTTTTT. This translates into CASSQGSGSGDEKLFF. The chain joins TRBV4-1 to TRBJ1-4; no reliable D call. Trimming took 1 base from V and 6 from J, leaving 15 bases between them. The germline gives CDR1 MGHRA, CDR2 YSYEKL. The CDR3 totals 16 residues.

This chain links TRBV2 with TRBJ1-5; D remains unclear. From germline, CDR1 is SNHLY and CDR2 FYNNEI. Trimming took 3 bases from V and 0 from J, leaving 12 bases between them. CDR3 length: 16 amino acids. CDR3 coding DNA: TGTGCCAGCAGTGATGACACCTCTTATAGCAATCAGCCCCAGCATTTT. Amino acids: CASSDDTSYSNQPQHF.

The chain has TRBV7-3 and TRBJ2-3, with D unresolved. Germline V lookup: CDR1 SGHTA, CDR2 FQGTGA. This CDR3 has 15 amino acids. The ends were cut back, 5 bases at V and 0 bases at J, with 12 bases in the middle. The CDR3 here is CASSPEAYSTDTQYF. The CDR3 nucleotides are TGTGCCAGCAGCCCCGAAGCCTACAGCACAGATACGCAGTATTTT.

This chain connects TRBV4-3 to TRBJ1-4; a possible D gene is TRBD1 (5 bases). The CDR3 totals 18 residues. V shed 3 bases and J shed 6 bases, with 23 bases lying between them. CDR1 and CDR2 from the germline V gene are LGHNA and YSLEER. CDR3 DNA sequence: TGCGCCAGCAGCCATTCCTTCGAGCGGGGGAAAGACGATGAAAAACTGTTTTTT. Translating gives CASSHSFERGKDDEKLFF.

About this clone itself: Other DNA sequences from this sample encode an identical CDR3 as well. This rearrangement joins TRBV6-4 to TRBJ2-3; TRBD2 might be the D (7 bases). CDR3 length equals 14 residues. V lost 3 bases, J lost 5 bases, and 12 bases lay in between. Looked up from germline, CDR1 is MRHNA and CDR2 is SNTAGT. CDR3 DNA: TGTGCCAGCAGTGAGGACGGGGGGCGAGATACGCAGTATTTT. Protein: CASSEDGGRDTQYF.

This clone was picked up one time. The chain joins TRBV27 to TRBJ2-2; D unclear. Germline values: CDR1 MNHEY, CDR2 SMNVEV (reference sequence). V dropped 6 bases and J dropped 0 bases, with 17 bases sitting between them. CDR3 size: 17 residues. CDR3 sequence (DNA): TGTGCCAGCAGCCAATCTCGAGGCCACGCGAACACCGGGGAGCTGTTTTTT. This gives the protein CASSQSRGHANTGELFF.

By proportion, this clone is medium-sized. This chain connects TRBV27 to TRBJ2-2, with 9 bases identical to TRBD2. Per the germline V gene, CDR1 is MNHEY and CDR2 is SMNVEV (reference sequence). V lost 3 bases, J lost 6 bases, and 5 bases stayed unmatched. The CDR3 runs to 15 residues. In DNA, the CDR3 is TGTGCCAGCAGTTTCGGCGGGGGGGCCGCCGGGGAGCTGTTTTTT. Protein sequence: CASSFGGGAAGELFF.

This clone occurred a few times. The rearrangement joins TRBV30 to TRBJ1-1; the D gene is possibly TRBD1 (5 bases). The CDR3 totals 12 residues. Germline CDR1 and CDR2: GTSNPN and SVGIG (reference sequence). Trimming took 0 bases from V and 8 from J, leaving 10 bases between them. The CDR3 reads CAWSVVRAEAFF. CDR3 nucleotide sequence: TGTGCCTGGAGTGTAGTCAGGGCGGAAGCTTTCTTT.